One and the same sample provided the 17 T cell receptor beta chains below, sequenced in a study of blood T cell repertoires in COVID-19. Repertoires were generated with immunoSEQ multiplex PCR, while TCRdb's copy carries only in-frame clones and drops some. The data hold tens of thousands of clones, with roughly 82% observed a single time. Source material: peripheral blood. These receptors were collected from a woman aged 60 to 75 with acute or convalescent COVID-19.

This rearrangement joins TRBV5-1 to TRBJ1-4; D is undetermined. The germline CDR1 and CDR2 sequences are SGHRS and YFSETQ. CDR3 length: 16 residues. V gave up 1 base and J gave up 0 bases, with 10 bases separating them. CDR3 bases: TGCGCCAGCAGCTTGATGGGCGCTGCAACTAATGAAAAACTGTTTTTT. Translated, it gives CASSLMGAATNEKLFF.

J is TRBJ2-1 and V is TRBV5-4, with a tentative D call TRBD2 (6 bases). This CDR3 has 16 amino acids. Germline CDR1 is SGHNT and CDR2 is YYREEE (reference sequence). V was cut by 0 bases and J by 3 bases, with 13 bases left in between. CDR3 nucleotide sequence: TGTGCCAGCAGCTTGGGTGTGGGAGGATTCTACAATGAGCAGTTCTTC. Residues: CASSLGVGGFYNEQFF. The full variable domain, with the rest looked up from reference TRBV5-4 and TRBJ2-1, is ETGVTQSPTHLIKTRGQQVTLRCSSQSGHNTVSWYQQALGQGPQFIFQYYREEENGRGNFPPRFSGLQFPNYSSELNVNALELDDSALYLCASSLGVGGFYNEQFFGPGTRLTVL.

V is TRBV6-5 and J is TRBJ2-1; TRBD1 matches at 8 bases. Germline values: CDR1 MNHEY, CDR2 SVGAGI. Trimming at V came to 6 bases and at J to 4 bases, leaving 8 bases not matched to a gene. This CDR3 is 15 amino acids long. CDR3 sequence reads: CASSLDRGPYNEQFF. The CDR3 nucleotides are TGTGCCAGCAGCCTAGACAGGGGACCGTACAATGAGCAGTTCTTC.

This chain links TRBV6-6 with TRBJ2-7, with 8 bases identical to TRBD1. V was clipped by 4 bases and J by 4 bases; unmatched bases: 9. This CDR3 has 15 residues. CDR1 is MNHNY, CDR2 SVGAGI, per germline (reference sequence). CDR3 sequence reads: CASSFRQGIRYEQYF. For the CDR3, the DNA is TGTGCCAGCAGTTTCCGACAGGGGATACGGTACGAGCAGTACTTC.

The chain combines TRBV28 with TRBJ1-2; the D gene is possibly TRBD1 (5 bases). Germline CDR1 reads MDHEN; CDR2 reads SYDVKM. CDR3 size: 14 residues. Trimming left V 10 bases short and J 8 bases short, with 23 bases between. This CDR3 reads CAITGPGLLRGYTF. The CDR3 nucleotides are TGTGCCATTACAGGACCCGGGCTACTGAGGGGCTACACCTTC.

This chain uses TRBV5-4 with TRBJ2-5, with TRBD1 matching over 9 bases. V trimming: 2 bases; J trimming: 5 bases; junction bases outside the gene matches: 4. There are 14 residues in the CDR3. Germline lookup yields CDR1 SGHNT and CDR2 YYREEE (reference sequence). CDR3 loop: CASSFTGGEETQYF. The CDR3 DNA follows: TGTGCCAGCAGCTTCACAGGGGGCGAGGAGACCCAGTACTTC.

V is TRBV5-4 and J is TRBJ2-5; D might be TRBD2 (5 bases). Trimming took 4 bases from V and 9 from J, leaving 13 bases between them. The germline V gene has CDR1 SGHNT and CDR2 YYREEE (reference sequence). The CDR3 runs to 12 residues. The CDR3 bases are TGTGCCAGCAGCGGACTCGGTGAGGCCCAGTACTTC. This sequence encodes CASSGLGEAQYF.

This chain links TRBV28 with TRBJ1-4, with 7 positions matching TRBD1. V lost 4 bases to trimming and J lost 4 bases; unmatched junction nucleotides: 9. The V gene's germline CDR1 is MDHEN and CDR2 SYDVKM. The CDR3 has 16 residues. The CDR3 loop is CASSWKTGDLNEKLFF. The CDR3 nucleotides read TGTGCCAGCAGTTGGAAAACAGGGGACCTTAATGAAAAACTGTTTTTT.

The V and J genes are TRBV5-8 and TRBJ1-4, with D hard to call. Germline V gene data show CDR1 as SGHTS and CDR2 as YDEGEE. V shed 0 bases and J shed 4 bases, with 4 bases lying between them. CDR3 length: 13 amino acids. CDR3 DNA: TGTGCCAGCAGCTTGGGACTTAATGAAAAACTGTTTTTT. It yields the protein CASSLGLNEKLFF.

V is TRBV11-2 and J is TRBJ2-1; 10 bases fit TRBD2. This CDR3 contains 19 residues. V was clipped by 6 bases and J by 1 base; unmatched bases: 15. Looked up from germline, CDR1 is SGHAT and CDR2 is FQNNGV. CDR3 residues: CASRDPSVAGGMSYNEQFF. CDR3 nucleotide sequence: TGTGCCAGCAGGGACCCCTCAGTAGCGGGAGGTATGTCCTACAATGAGCAGTTCTTC.

This chain connects TRBV11-2 to TRBJ2-5, with unresolved D. The germline gives CDR1 SGHAT, CDR2 FQNNGV. The V end was cut by 1 base, the J end by 1 base, with 7 bases between. CDR3 length: 14 residues. The CDR3 coding sequence is TGTGCCAGCAGCTTAGCAGACTCCCAAGAGACCCAGTACTTC. Encoded protein: CASSLADSQETQYF. Using reference TRBV11-2 and TRBJ2-5 for the parts outside the CDR3, the full variable domain is EAGVAQSPRYKIIEKRQSVAFWCNPISGHATLYWYQQILGQGPKLLIQFQNNGVVDDSQLPKDRFSAERLKGVDSTLKIQPAKLEDSAVYLCASSLADSQETQYFGPGTRLLVL.

V is TRBV5-6 and J is TRBJ1-6; possibly TRBD1 for D (5 bases). Trimming took 0 bases from V and 5 from J, leaving 15 bases between them. Germline V lookup: CDR1 SGHDT, CDR2 YYEEEE. The CDR3 covers 17 residues. This chain's CDR3 is CASSLGGQGGDNSPLHF. CDR3 bases: TGTGCCAGCAGCTTGGGCGGGCAGGGAGGGGATAATTCACCCCTCCACTTT.

The CDR3 region has the DNA TGTGCCAGCAGTAATGGACAGGGTTTCGAATCACCCCTCCACTTT. Amino acid sequence: CASSNGQGFESPLHF. The chain joins TRBV6-2 or TRBV6-3 to TRBJ1-6; 8 bases match TRBD1. The CDR3 has 15 residues. The J segment lost 10 bases and the V segment lost 5 bases, leaving 10 bases of the junction unmatched. Germline V CDR1 and CDR2: MNHEY, SVGEGT.

This chain links TRBV21-1 with TRBJ2-7; the DNA was not used to check the table's D call, TRBD2. TRBV21-1 is tagged as a pseudogene. The CDR3 has 15 residues. CDR3 in DNA: TGTGCCAGCAGCAAAGGCGGGCCCACCTCCTACGAGCAGTACTTC. Its translation is CASSKGGPTSYEQYF.

This clone showed up just once. The chain uses TRBV5-1 and TRBJ2-7; tentative D call: TRBD1 (5 bases). Germline assignment: CDR1 SGHRS and CDR2 YFSETQ. The CDR3 sequence is 13 residues long. Trimming removed 3 bases at V and 3 bases at J, with 10 bases between. The CDR3 protein is CASSSVDSYEQYF. In DNA form, the CDR3 reads TGCGCCAGCAGCTCCGTTGACAGCTACGAGCAGTACTTC.

The chain has TRBV20-1 and TRBJ1-1, with D possibly being TRBD1 (6 bases). Germline-derived CDR1 and CDR2 are DFQATT and SNEGSKA (reference sequence). V was trimmed by 3 bases and J by 4 bases, leaving 9 bases between them. The CDR3 is 12 residues long. CDR3: CSASKGGTEAFF. In nucleotides, the CDR3 is TGCAGTGCTAGTAAAGGGGGCACTGAAGCTTTCTTT.

The chain has TRBV7-2 and TRBJ1-5; perhaps TRBD1 as D (5 bases). CDR3 length: 14 residues. Deletions cut 1 base from V and 11 bases from J, with 15 bases between. In germline, CDR1 is SGHTA, CDR2 FQGNSA. The CDR3 sequence: CASSLELLEGTQHF. The CDR3 DNA sequence: TGTGCCAGCAGCTTAGAGCTCCTGGAGGGGACCCAGCATTTT. The entire variable domain, with the rest obtained from reference TRBV7-2 and TRBJ1-5, is as follows: GAGVSQSPSNKVTEKGKDVELRCDPISGHTALYWYRQSLGQGLEFLIYFQGNSAPDKSGLPSDRFSAERTGGSVSTLTIQRTQQEDSAVYLCASSLELLEGTQHFGDGTRLSIL.